The present entry profiles one TCR beta chain with its context. As yet, its antigen is unknown. The data are from a study of T cell clonotyping in hematopoietic cell transplantation. Study results and caveats: Recipient TCR diversity dropped after transplant; expanded clonotypes rose from day 30 to 180. Broader posttransplant TCR repertoire diversity was predicted by graft donor and pretransplant recipient Inverse Simpson Index values. No sorting was done, leaving CD4 and CD8 contributions mixed.

The germline V gene encodes CDR1 GTSNPN and CDR2 SVGIG (reference sequence). V lost 6 bases, J lost 7 bases, and 16 bases lay in between. The CDR3 runs to 14 residues. The assay was immunoSEQ multiplex PCR, and TCRdb's table has in-frame clones only and misses some. This sample has roughly 30,000 clones, with roughly 80% found just once. Indicated time point: recipient sample about 28 days before transplant, after cytoreduction. This chain uses TRBV30 with TRBJ1-6; perhaps TRBD1 as D (6 bases). The TCR originated in a woman younger than 45 with chronic myeloid leukemia. Some clones in this sample may be carry-over from other donors' samples. The sample consisted of peripheral blood mononuclear cells, taken before stem cell transplant. The DNA for the CDR3 is TGTGCCTGTAATCTCGGGGGGGGCAATTCACCCCTCCACTTT. Its translation is CACNLGGGNSPLHF.